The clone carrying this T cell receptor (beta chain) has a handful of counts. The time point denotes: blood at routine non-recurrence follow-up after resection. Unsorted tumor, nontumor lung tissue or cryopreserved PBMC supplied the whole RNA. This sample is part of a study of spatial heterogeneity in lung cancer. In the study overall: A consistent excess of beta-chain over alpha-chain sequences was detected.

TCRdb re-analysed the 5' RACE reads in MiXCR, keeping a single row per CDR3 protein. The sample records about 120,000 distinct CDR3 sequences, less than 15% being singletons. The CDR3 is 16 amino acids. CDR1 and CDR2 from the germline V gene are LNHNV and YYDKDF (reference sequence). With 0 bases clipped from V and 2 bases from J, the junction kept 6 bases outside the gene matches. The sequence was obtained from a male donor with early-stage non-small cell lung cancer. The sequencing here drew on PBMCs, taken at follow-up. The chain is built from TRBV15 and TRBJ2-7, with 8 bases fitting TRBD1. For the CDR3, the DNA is TGTGCCACCAGCAGAGATATAACAGGGGGGACCTACGAGCAGTACTTC. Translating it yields CATSRDITGGTYEQYF.